The entry that follows covers one TCR beta chain sequence. The PCR used 60 Vbeta and 13 Jbeta primers. The protocol was immunoSEQ multiplex PCR, while the TCRdb copy is restricted to in-frame clones and leaves out a portion. The repertoire holds 150,000 to 200,000 clones, more than 75% seen once, with about 0.24% in the top ten. This entry belongs to a study of cytomegalovirus exposure and HLA in healthy donors. The receptor's source is a girl in the first two years of life in good health and CMV-seronegative. Sequenced material: PBMCs.

The CDR3 loop is CASSLAYVGEATATQYF. The CDR3 coding sequence is TGCGCCAGCAGCTTGGCCTATGTGGGAGAGGCAACCGCGACCCAGTACTTC. This rearrangement joins TRBV5-1 to TRBJ2-5; a weak D match, TRBD2 (5 bases). Germline V gives CDR1 SGHRS, CDR2 YFSETQ. Trimming removed 0 bases at V and 7 bases at J, with 22 bases between. The CDR3 is 17 residues long.